These 9 T cell receptor beta chains were sequenced from one sample in a study of control samples from healthy donors and cancer patients. Repertoires were generated with immunoSEQ multiplex PCR, while TCRdb's copy carries only in-frame clones and drops some. Altogether fewer than 500,000 clones are present, approximately 90% being singletons, with the ten largest covering roughly 6.4%. The sequencing sample was made of PBMCs. These receptor sequences come from a man in his forties with head and neck cancer.

V is TRBV15 and J is TRBJ2-7; 9 bases line up with TRBD1. Trimming took 3 bases from V and 3 from J; bases not matched to a gene: 6. Germline CDR1 and CDR2: LNHNV and YYDKDF (reference sequence). This CDR3 region has 15 residues. The CDR3 here is CATSRLGQGIYEQYF. CDR3 coding DNA: TGTGCCACCAGCAGGTTGGGACAGGGAATCTACGAGCAGTACTTC.

This clone was counted only a few times. In the same sample, other DNA sequences code for this CDR3. The chain joins TRBV2 to TRBJ2-2; the D call may be TRBD1 or TRBD2 (5 bases each). The ends were cut back, 6 bases at V and 1 base at J, with 6 bases in the middle. Germline CDR1 is SNHLY and CDR2 is FYNNEI. This CDR3 is 13 amino acids long. CDR3 region: CASRRGNTGELFF. CDR3 nucleotide sequence: TGTGCCAGCAGGAGGGGGAACACCGGGGAGCTGTTTTTT.

The chain recombines TRBV6-1 with TRBJ1-6; D might be TRBD1 (5 bases). The germline CDR1 and CDR2 sequences are MNHNS and SASEGT. V lost 0 bases and J lost 8, with 11 bases in between. The CDR3 is 15 amino acids. CDR3 sequence (DNA): TGTGCCAGCAGTGAAGCGCAGGGAAGGGATTCACCCCTCCACTTT. Its protein product is CASSEAQGRDSPLHF.

This clone occurred a few times. This chain connects TRBV9 to TRBJ2-3; D not resolved. The V gene's germline CDR1 is SGDLS and CDR2 YYNGEE. The CDR3 is 16 amino acids. Trimming pared 0 bases from V and 4 bases from J, leaving 15 bases between. CDR3 sequence reads: CASSVGSMGGADTQYF. The CDR3 DNA reads TGTGCCAGCAGCGTAGGATCTATGGGTGGTGCAGATACGCAGTATTTT.

The chain couples TRBV13 to TRBJ2-7; TRBD1 matches at 8 bases. CDR3 size: 14 residues. The J segment lost 3 bases and the V segment lost 6 bases, leaving 7 bases of the junction unmatched. Germline lookup yields CDR1 PRHDT and CDR2 FYEKMQ (reference sequence). CDR3 region: CASSRTGRIYEQYF. In nucleotides, the CDR3 is TGTGCCAGCAGTCGGACAGGGCGGATCTACGAGCAGTACTTC.

J is TRBJ2-3 and V is TRBV4-3; 8 bases fit TRBD2. The CDR3 spans 16 residues. CDR1 LGHNA and CDR2 YSLEER come from the germline V gene. With 0 bases clipped from V and 4 bases from J, the junction kept 6 bases outside the gene matches. The CDR3 protein is CASSQDGGTRPDTQYF. The CDR3 bases are TGCGCCAGCAGCCAAGATGGGGGGACTAGACCAGATACGCAGTATTTT.

The V gene is TRBV28, the J gene TRBJ1-2; D is perhaps TRBD1 (5 bases). Between the trimmed V and J ends, which lost 10 bases and 2 bases, there was a span of 17 bases. Germline lookup yields CDR1 MDHEN and CDR2 SYDVKM. CDR3 length: 14 amino acids. In DNA form, the CDR3 reads TGTGCCATCGATACAGGCCCCATAAACTATGGCTACACCTTC. It yields the protein CAIDTGPINYGYTF.

The V gene is TRBV5-1, the J gene TRBJ2-2, with 8 bases lining up with TRBD2. Per the germline V gene, CDR1 is SGHRS and CDR2 is YFSETQ. Losses at the gene ends were 3 bases for V and 0 bases for J; bases not matched to a gene: 1. The CDR3 is 15 amino acids. The CDR3 sequence: CASSSGLANTGELFF. The CDR3, as DNA: TGCGCCAGCAGCTCGGGACTAGCGAACACCGGGGAGCTGTTTTTT.

V and J are TRBV19 and TRBJ2-7; perhaps TRBD1 as D (6 bases). Germline CDR1 reads LNHDA; CDR2 reads SQIVND (reference sequence). The CDR3 totals 14 residues. Deletions cut 5 bases from V and 0 bases from J, with 11 bases between. CDR3 in DNA: TGTGCCAGTAGTCCACAGGGACCCTCCTACGAGCAGTACTTC. Translated, it gives CASSPQGPSYEQYF.